This TCR beta chain was documented in a study of shared clonotypes between healthy human individuals. Looking at the study overall: With ages of 18 to 49, the donors were two women and a few men.

V dropped 0 bases and J dropped 5 bases, with 10 bases sitting between them. Germline lookup yields CDR1 SGHDN and CDR2 FVKESK. The CDR3 is made up of 15 amino acids. Samples underwent the assay at deep level. Some clones are missing from TCRdb's copy, which holds only in-frame ones; the method was immunoSEQ multiplex PCR. The profile covers more than 1.2 million clones, with approximately 98.5% appearing a single time and around 0.33% taken by the ten largest. This receptor was obtained from a man under 40 in good health. Sequencing input: naive CD4+ T cells sorted from blood. Subset: CD45RA+ positively selected. The V gene is TRBV14, the J gene TRBJ1-4; D gene uncertain. This chain's CDR3 is CASSQEGRYNEKLFF. The CDR3 DNA sequence: TGTGCCAGCAGCCAAGAGGGAAGATACAATGAAAAACTGTTTTTT.